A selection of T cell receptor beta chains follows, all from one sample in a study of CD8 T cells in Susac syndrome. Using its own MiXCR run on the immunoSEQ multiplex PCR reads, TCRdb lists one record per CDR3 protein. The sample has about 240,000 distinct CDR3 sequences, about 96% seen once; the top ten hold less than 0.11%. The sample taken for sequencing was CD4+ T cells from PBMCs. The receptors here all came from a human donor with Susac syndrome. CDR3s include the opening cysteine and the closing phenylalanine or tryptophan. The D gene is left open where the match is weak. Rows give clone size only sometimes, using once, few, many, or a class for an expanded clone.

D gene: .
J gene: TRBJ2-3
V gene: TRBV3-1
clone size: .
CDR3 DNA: TGTGCCAGCAGACGAGCGGGCACAGATACGCAGTATTTT
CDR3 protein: CASRRAGTDTQYF

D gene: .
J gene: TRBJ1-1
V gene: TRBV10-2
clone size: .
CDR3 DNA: TGCGCCAGCGGGGCTGAAGCTTTCTTT
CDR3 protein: CASGAEAFF

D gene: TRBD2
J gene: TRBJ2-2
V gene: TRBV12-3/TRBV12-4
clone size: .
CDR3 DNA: TGTGCCAGCGGCTTGGCTAGCGGGAGGACCGGGGAGCTGTTTTTT
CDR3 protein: CASGLASGRTGELFF

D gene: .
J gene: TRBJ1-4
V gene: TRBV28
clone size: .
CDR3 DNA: TGTGCCAGCAGTTTCCTACAGGGTAATGAAAAACTGTTTTTT
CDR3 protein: CASSFLQGNEKLFF

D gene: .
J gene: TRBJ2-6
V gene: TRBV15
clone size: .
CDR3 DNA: TGTGCCACCAGCGAGGCACGAGCATCTGGGGCCAACGTCCTGACTTTC
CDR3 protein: CATSEARASGANVLTF

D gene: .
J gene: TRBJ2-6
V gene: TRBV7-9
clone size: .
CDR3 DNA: TGTGCCCCTGAGGGAACGTACTCTGGGGCCAACGTCCTGACTTTC
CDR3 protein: CAPEGTYSGANVLTF

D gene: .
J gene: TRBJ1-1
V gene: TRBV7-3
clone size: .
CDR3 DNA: TGTGCCAGCAGCCCTCAGGCGAACACTGAAGCTTTCTTT
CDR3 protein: CASSPQANTEAFF

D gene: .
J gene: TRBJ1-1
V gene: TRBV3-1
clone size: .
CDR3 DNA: TGTGCCAGCAGCGTAAATCTGGCAGGGTGGGCTTTCTTT
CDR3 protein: CASSVNLAGWAFF

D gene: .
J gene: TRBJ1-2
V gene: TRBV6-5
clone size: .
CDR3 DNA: TGTGCCAGCAGTTACAGGGTTGGAGATGGCTACACCTTC
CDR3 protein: CASSYRVGDGYTF

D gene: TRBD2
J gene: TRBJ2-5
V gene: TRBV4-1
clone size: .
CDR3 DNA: TGCGCCAGCAGCCGAGGACCGGGACTAGCGGAAGAGACCCAGTACTTC
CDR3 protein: CASSRGPGLAEETQYF

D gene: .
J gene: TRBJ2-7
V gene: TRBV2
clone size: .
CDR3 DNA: TGTGCCAGCAGTGAAAGGGCGGTCGGGCAGTACTTC
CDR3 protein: CASSERAVGQYF

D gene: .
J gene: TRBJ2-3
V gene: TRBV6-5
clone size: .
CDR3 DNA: TGTGCCAGCAGTTACTGGGATACGCAGTATTTT
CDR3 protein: CASSYWDTQYF

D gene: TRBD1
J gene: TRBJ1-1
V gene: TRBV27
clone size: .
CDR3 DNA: TGTGCCAGCAGGGGGACAGGGCAAACTGAAGCTTTCTTT
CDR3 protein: CASRGTGQTEAFF

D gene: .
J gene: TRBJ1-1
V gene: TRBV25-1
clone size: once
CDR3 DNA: TGTGCCAGCAGTGAAATAGGTCACTACACTGAAGCTTTCTTT
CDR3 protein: CASSEIGHYTEAFF

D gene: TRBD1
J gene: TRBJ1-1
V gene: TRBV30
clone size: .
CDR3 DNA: TGTGCCTGGAGTAGGGGACAGGTGTTGGGTGAAGCTTTCTTT
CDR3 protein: CAWSRGQVLGEAFF

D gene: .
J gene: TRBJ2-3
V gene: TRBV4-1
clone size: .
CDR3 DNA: TGCGCCAGCAGCCAAGAGCGCGGGACGGCACGGACAGATACGCAGTATTTT
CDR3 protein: CASSQERGTARTDTQYF

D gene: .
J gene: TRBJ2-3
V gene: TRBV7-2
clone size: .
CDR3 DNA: TGTGCCAGCAGCTTAAGACTCACCACAGATACGCAGTATTTT
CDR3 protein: CASSLRLTTDTQYF

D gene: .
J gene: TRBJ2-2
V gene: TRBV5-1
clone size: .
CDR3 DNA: TGCGCCAGCAGCCCCCAGCCCACCGGTGGAACCGGGGAGCTGTTTTTT
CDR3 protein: CASSPQPTGGTGELFF

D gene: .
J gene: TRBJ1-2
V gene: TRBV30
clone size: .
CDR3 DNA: TGTGCCTGGAGTAGGAACTATGGCTACACCTTC
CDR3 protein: CAWSRNYGYTF

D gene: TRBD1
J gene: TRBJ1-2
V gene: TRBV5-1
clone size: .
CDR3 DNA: TGCGCCAGCAGCTCCCAACAGGGGGCGGATGGCTACACCTTC
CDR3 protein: CASSSQQGADGYTF

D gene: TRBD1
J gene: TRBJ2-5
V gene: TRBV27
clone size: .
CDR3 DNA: TGTGCCAGCAGTGCCTCCACAGGGGGCATGGAGACCCAGTACTTC
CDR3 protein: CASSASTGGMETQYF

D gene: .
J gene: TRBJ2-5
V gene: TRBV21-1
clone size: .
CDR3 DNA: TGTGCCAGCATCATCGGGGGGACAGGGGTAGAGACCCAGTACTTC
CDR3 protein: CASIIGGTGVETQYF

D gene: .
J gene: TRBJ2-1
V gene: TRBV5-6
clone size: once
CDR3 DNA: TGTGCCAGCAGCTTGTATACAGCTTACAATGAGCAGTTCTTC
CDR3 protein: CASSLYTAYNEQFF

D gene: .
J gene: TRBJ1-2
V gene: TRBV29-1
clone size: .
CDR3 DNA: TGCAGCGTTGAATACGGGGACTATGGCTACACCTTC
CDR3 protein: CSVEYGDYGYTF

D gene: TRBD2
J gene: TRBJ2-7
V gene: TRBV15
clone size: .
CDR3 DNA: TGTGCCACCAGCAGAGATCTAGCGGGAGGCACCTACGAGCAGTACTTC
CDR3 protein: CATSRDLAGGTYEQYF

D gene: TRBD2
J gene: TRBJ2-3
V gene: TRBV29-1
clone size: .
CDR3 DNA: TGCAGCGTTGCGGCTAGCGGGCGGGATACGCAGTATTTT
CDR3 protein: CSVAASGRDTQYF